This section outlines one T cell receptor (beta chain) sequence together with its context. The sample comes from a study of blood T cell repertoires in COVID-19. TCRdb's table, derived via immunoSEQ multiplex PCR, lists solely in-frame clones and lacks some. The table lists some 100,000 clones, approximately 86% of them singletons. Trimming stripped 5 bases from V and 3 bases from J, with 13 bases between. This CDR3 is 14 amino acids long. CDR1 and CDR2 (germline): SGHTA, FQGTGA. This chain connects TRBV7-3 to TRBJ1-1; D might be TRBD1 (6 bases). Sequencing was done on a sample of peripheral blood. The sequence came from a woman in her seventies with acute or convalescent COVID-19. In nucleotides, the CDR3 is TGTGCCAGCAGCCCGATGGGGGGGCACACTGAAGCTTTCTTT. Translation: CASSPMGGHTEAFF.